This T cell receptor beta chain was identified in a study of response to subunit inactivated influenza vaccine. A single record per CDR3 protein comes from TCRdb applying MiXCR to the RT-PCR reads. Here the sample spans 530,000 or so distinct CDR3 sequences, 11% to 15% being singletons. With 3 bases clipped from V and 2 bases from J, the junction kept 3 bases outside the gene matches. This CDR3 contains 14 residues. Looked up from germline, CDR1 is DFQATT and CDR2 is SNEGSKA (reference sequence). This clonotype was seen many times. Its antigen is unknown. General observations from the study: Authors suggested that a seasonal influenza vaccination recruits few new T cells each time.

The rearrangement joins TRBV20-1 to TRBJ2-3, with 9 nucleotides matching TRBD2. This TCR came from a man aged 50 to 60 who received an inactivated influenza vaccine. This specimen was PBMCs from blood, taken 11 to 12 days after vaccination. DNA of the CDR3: TGCAGTGCTAGCCTAGCGGGGAACACAGATACGCAGTATTTT. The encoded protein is CSASLAGNTDTQYF.